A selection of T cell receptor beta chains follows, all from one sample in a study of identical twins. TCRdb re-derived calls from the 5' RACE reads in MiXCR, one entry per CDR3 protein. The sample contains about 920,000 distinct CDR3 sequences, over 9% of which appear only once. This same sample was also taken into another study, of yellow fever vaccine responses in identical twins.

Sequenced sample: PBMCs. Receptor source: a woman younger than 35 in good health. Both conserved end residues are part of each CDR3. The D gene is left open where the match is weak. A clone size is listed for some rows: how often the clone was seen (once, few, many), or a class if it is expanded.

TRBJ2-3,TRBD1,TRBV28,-,CASSFRGTGDTQYF,TGTGCCAGCAGTTTTCGTGGGACAGGAGATACGCAGTATTTT
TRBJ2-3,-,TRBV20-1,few,CSASSPSLGTDTQYF,TGCAGTGCTAGTTCTCCTTCTCTAGGCACAGATACGCAGTATTTT
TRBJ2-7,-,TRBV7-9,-,CASSHGGRYEQYF,TGTGCCAGCAGTCATGGGGGCCGCTACGAGCAGTACTTC
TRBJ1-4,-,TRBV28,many,CASSPDGATNEKLFF,TGTGCCAGCAGTCCGGACGGTGCAACTAATGAAAAACTGTTTTTT
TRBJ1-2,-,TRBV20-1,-,CSARQPDGYTF,TGCAGTGCCAGACAGCCTGATGGCTACACCTTC
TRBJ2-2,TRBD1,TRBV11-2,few,CASSPRLPGPRDRVTGELFF,TGTGCCAGCAGCCCACGCCTCCCCGGACCCCGGGACAGGGTAACCGGGGAGCTGTTTTTT
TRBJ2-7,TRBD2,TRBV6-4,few,CASSDSDLAGDSYEQYF,TGTGCCAGCAGTGACTCAGATCTAGCGGGAGATTCCTACGAGCAGTACTTC
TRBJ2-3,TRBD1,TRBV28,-,CASSQADRGVVTDTQYF,TGTGCCAGCAGCCAAGCCGACAGGGGAGTTGTAACAGATACGCAGTATTTT
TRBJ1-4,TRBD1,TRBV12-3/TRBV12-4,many,CASSPPGTANEKLFF,TGTGCCAGCAGCCCCCCAGGGACAGCGAATGAAAAACTGTTTTTT
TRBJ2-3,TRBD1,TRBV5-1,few,CASSYLTGGTDTQYF,TGCGCCAGCAGCTACCTGACAGGGGGCACAGATACGCAGTATTTT
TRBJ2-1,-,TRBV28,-,CASSLPSRRYEQFF,TGTGCCAGCAGTTTACCGAGCAGACGTTATGAGCAGTTCTTC
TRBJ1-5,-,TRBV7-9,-,CASSSQGFSNQPQHF,TGTGCCAGCAGCTCGCAGGGGTTTAGCAATCAGCCCCAGCATTTT
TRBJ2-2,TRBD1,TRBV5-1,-,CASHDRTGGGTGELFF,TGCGCCAGCCATGACCGAACAGGGGGCGGAACCGGGGAGCTGTTTTTT
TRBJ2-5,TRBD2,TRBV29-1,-,CSVGRETVETQYF,TGCAGCGTGGGGCGGGAGACAGTAGAGACCCAGTACTTC
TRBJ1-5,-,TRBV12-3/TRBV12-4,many,CASSPTGTNQPQHF,TGTGCCAGCAGTCCGACGGGGACGAATCAGCCCCAGCATTTT
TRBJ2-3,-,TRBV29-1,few,CSVVVGRGADTQYF,TGCAGCGTGGTAGTAGGTAGAGGGGCAGATACGCAGTATTTT
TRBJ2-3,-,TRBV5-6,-,CASSLNPTHTDTQYF,TGTGCCAGCAGCTTGAACCCAACCCACACAGATACGCAGTATTTT
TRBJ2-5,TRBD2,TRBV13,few,CASSIVAGGGQETQYF,TGTGCCAGCAGCATCGTAGCGGGAGGCGGGCAAGAGACCCAGTACTTC
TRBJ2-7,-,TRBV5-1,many,CASSEGNSYEQYF,TGCGCCAGCAGTGAGGGGAACTCCTACGAGCAGTACTTC
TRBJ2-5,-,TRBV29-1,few,CSVERGQPQETQYF,TGCAGCGTTGAAAGAGGACAACCTCAAGAGACCCAGTACTTC
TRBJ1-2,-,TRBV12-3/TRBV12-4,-,CASSVDSLWYGYTF,TGTGCCAGCAGCGTGGACAGCCTTTGGTATGGCTACACCTTC
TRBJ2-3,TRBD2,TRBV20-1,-,CSAALAGLGTDTQYF,TGCAGTGCTGCACTAGCGGGGCTGGGCACAGATACGCAGTATTTT
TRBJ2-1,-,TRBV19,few,CASSSRELSYNEQFF,TGTGCCAGTAGTTCCAGGGAACTCTCCTACAATGAGCAGTTCTTC
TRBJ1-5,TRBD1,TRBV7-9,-,CASSGDRELSQPQHF,TGTGCCAGCAGCGGGGACAGGGAGTTAAGTCAGCCCCAGCATTTT
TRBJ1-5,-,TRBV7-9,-,CASSSDGAPQHF,TGTGCCAGCAGCTCGGATGGGGCGCCCCAGCATTTT
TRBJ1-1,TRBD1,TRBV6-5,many,CASSYPGQANTEAFF,TGTGCCAGCAGTTACCCGGGACAGGCGAACACTGAAGCTTTCTTT
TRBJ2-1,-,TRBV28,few,CASSIQGFGQFF,TGTGCCAGCAGTATACAGGGTTTTGGGCAGTTCTTC
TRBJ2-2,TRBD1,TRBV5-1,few,CASSLGGTGGLAGELFF,TGCGCCAGCAGCTTGGGCGGGACAGGGGGCCTCGCCGGGGAGCTGTTTTTT
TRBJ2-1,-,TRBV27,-,CASSPGLKGEQFF,TGTGCCAGCAGTCCCGGACTAAAAGGAGAGCAGTTCTTC
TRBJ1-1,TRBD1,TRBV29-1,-,CSVGQGRGVTEAFF,TGCAGCGTGGGACAGGGACGGGGGGTAACTGAAGCTTTCTTT
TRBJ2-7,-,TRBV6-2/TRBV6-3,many,CASTKPKDSYEQYF,TGTGCCAGCACGAAACCGAAAGACTCCTACGAGCAGTACTTC
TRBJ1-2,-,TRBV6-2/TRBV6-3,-,CASSYSDSSYGYTF,TGTGCCAGCAGTTACTCGGACTCGAGCTATGGCTACACCTTC
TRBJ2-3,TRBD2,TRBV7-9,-,CASSLAPGLAGIDTQYF,TGTGCCAGCAGCTTAGCTCCGGGACTAGCGGGAATAGATACGCAGTATTTT
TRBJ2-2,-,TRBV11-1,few,CASSLKTDLSPLGGELFF,TGTGCCAGCAGCTTAAAGACGGACCTTAGCCCCTTGGGCGGGGAGCTGTTTTTT
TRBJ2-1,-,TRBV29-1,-,CSVEDWGYNEQFF,TGCAGCGTTGAAGATTGGGGATACAATGAGCAGTTCTTC
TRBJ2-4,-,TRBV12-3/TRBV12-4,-,CASTFSGAKNIQYF,TGTGCCAGCACCTTCTCAGGGGCCAAAAACATTCAGTACTTC
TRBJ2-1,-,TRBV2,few,CASTTGYPSYNEQFF,TGTGCCAGCACCACGGGGTATCCCTCCTACAATGAGCAGTTCTTC
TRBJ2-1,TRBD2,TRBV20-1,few,CSVKGRGEYNEQFF,TGCAGTGTCAAGGGACGGGGGGAGTACAATGAGCAGTTCTTC
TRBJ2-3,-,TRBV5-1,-,CASSLAPGIPGTDTQYF,TGCGCCAGCAGCTTGGCCCCAGGGATCCCAGGCACAGATACGCAGTATTTT
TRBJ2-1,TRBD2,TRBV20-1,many,CSVERDYYNEQFF,TGCAGTGTTGAACGGGACTACTACAATGAGCAGTTCTTC
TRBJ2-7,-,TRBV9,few,CASSVTQGYEQYF,TGTGCCAGCAGCGTAACACAGGGTTACGAGCAGTACTTC
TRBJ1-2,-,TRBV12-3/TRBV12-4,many,CASSSRAGDNGYTF,TGTGCCAGCAGTTCCCGGGCAGGGGATAATGGCTACACCTTC
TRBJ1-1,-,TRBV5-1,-,CASSTDGRMNTEAFF,TGCGCCAGCAGCACGGACGGGCGAATGAACACTGAAGCTTTCTTT
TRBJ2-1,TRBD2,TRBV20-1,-,CSARNSGPHSYNEQFF,TGCAGTGCTAGAAATAGCGGGCCACACTCCTACAATGAGCAGTTCTTC
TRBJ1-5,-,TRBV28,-,CASSFRGLLTLNQPQHF,TGTGCCAGCAGCTTCAGGGGCCTTTTGACGCTTAATCAGCCCCAGCATTTT
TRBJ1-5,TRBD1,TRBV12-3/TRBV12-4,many,CASRAGQGNQPQHF,TGTGCCAGCAGGGCGGGACAGGGCAATCAGCCCCAGCATTTT
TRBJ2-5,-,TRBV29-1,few,CSVGRESETQYF,TGCAGCGTTGGACGGGAGTCCGAGACCCAGTACTTC
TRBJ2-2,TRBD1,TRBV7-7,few,CASSRTGVGGELFF,TGTGCCAGCAGCCGGACAGGGGTCGGCGGGGAGCTGTTTTTT
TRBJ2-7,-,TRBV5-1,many,CASSFAEVYYEQYF,TGCGCCAGCAGCTTCGCGGAGGTCTATTACGAGCAGTACTTC
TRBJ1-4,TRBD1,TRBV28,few,CASSLTSRDRGEKLFF,TGTGCCAGCAGTTTAACTAGCCGGGACAGGGGTGAAAAACTGTTTTTT
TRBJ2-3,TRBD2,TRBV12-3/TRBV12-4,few,CASSFQTSGDPTQYF,TGTGCCAGCAGTTTTCAAACTAGCGGAGATCCAACGCAGTATTTT
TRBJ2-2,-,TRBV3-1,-,CASSHALRRSTGELFF,TGTGCCAGCAGCCACGCGTTGCGGCGAAGTACCGGGGAGCTGTTTTTT
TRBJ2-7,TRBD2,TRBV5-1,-,CASRVTLAGVYEQYF,TGCGCCAGCAGAGTGACGCTAGCGGGAGTCTACGAGCAGTACTTC
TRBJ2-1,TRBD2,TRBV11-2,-,CASSPGGGLGSYNEQFF,TGTGCCAGCAGCCCGGGGGGGGGGCTGGGCTCCTACAATGAGCAGTTCTTC